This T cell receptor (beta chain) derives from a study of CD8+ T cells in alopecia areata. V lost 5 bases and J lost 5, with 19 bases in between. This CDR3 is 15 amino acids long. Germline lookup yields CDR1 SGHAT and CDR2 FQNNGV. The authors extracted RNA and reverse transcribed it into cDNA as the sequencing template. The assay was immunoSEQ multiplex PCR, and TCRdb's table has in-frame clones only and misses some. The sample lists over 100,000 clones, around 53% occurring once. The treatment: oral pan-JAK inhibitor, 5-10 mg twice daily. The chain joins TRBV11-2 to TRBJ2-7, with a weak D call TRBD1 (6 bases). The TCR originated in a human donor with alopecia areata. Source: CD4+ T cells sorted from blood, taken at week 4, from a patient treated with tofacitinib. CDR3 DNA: TGTGCCAGCAGCCTCCGGGACAAGGCCCCCCACGAGCAGTACTTC. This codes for CASSLRDKAPHEQYF.